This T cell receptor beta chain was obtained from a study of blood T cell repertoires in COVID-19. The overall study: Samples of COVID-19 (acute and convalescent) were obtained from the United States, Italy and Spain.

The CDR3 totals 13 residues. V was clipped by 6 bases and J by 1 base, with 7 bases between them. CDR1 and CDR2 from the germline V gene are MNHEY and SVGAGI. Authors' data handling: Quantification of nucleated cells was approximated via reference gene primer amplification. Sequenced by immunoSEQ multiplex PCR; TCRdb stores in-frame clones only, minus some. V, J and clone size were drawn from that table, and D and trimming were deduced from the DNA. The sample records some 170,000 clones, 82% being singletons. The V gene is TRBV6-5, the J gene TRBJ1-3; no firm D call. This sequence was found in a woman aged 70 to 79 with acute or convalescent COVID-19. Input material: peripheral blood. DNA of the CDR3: TGTGCCAGCAGACCAGGTTCTGGAAACACCATATATTTT. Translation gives CASRPGSGNTIYF.